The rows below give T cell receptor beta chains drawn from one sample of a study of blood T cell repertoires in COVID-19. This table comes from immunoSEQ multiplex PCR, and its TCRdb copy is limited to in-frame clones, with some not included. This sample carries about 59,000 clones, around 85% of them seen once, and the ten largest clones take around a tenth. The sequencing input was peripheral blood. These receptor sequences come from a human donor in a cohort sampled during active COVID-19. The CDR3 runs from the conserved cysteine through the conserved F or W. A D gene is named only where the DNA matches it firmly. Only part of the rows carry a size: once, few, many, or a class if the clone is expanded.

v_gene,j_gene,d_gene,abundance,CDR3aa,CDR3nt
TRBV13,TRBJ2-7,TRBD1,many,CASSFGQGSEQYF,TGTGCCAGCAGCTTCGGACAGGGCAGCGAGCAGTACTTC
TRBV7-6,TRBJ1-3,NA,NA,CASSLATRQSGNTIYF,TGTGCCAGCAGCTTAGCGACCCGACAGTCTGGAAACACCATATATTTT
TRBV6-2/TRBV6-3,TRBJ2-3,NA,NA,CASSPPRGGFTDTQYF,TGTGCCAGCAGTCCCCCCCGCGGCGGCTTCACAGATACGCAGTATTTT
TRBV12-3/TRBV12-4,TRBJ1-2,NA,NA,CASSIDSPYGYTF,TGTGCCAGCAGTATAGACAGCCCCTATGGCTACACCTTC
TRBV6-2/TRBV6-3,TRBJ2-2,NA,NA,CASSRPRTHTGELFF,TGTGCCAGCAGTCGTCCGCGGACTCACACCGGGGAGCTGTTTTTT
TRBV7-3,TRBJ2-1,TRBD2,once,CASSLGTAGGQGEQFF,TGTGCCAGCAGCTTAGGTACGGCGGGAGGGCAGGGTGAGCAGTTCTTC
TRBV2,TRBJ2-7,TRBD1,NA,CASRGTGVSYEQYF,TGTGCCAGCAGGGGGACAGGGGTTTCCTACGAGCAGTACTTC
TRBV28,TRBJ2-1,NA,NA,CASSFSVNEQFF,TGTGCCAGCAGTTTTTCCGTCAATGAGCAGTTCTTC
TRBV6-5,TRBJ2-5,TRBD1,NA,CASSRTGKETQYF,TGTGCCAGCAGCCGGACAGGGAAAGAGACCCAGTACTTC
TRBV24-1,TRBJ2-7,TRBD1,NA,CATSDFSGTGSYEQYF,TGTGCCACCAGTGATTTCTCCGGGACAGGGTCTTACGAGCAGTACTTC
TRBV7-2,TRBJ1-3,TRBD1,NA,CASSLVGGTDSGNTIYF,TGTGCCAGCAGCTTAGTAGGGGGGACAGACTCTGGAAACACCATATATTTT
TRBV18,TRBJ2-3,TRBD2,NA,CASSSGTSGSLDTQYF,TGTGCCAGCTCCTCCGGGACTAGCGGGAGTTTGGATACGCAGTATTTT
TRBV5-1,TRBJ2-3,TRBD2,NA,CASSLTSGSFTDTQYF,TGCGCCAGCAGCTTGACTAGCGGGAGTTTTACAGATACGCAGTATTTT
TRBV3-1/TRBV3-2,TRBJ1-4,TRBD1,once,CASSLRGLNEKLFF,TGTGCCAGCAGTCTCAGGGGGCTTAATGAAAAACTGTTTTTT
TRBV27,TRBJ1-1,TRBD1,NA,CASRGQGLNTEAFF,TGTGCCAGCAGGGGACAGGGACTGAACACTGAAGCTTTCTTT
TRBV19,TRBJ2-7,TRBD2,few,CASSIGLAGVGRSGYEQYF,TGTGCCAGTAGTATCGGACTAGCGGGAGTGGGCCGTTCGGGATACGAGCAGTACTTC
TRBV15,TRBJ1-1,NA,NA,CATSREDQGQAFF,TGTGCCACCAGCAGAGAGGATCAGGGTCAAGCTTTCTTT
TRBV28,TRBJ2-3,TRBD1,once,CASSLGTGETDTQYF,TGTGCCAGCAGTTTAGGGACAGGGGAGACAGATACGCAGTATTTT
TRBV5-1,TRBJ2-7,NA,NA,CASSRDSYEQYF,TGCGCCAGCAGCCGGGACTCCTACGAGCAGTACTTC
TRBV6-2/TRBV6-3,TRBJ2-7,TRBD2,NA,CASSTSGRAYEQYF,TGTGCCAGCAGTACCAGCGGGAGGGCCTACGAGCAGTACTTC
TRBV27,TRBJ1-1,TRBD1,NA,CASSLSRIQGADTEAFF,TGTGCCAGCAGTTTATCGAGAATTCAGGGGGCGGACACTGAAGCTTTCTTT
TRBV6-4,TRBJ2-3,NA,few,CASSSGGADTDTQYF,TGTGCCAGCAGTTCGGGGGGCGCTGACACAGATACGCAGTATTTT
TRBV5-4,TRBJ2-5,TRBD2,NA,CASSLEVGSGRGETQYF,TGTGCCAGCAGCTTGGAGGTTGGGAGCGGGAGAGGAGAGACCCAGTACTTC
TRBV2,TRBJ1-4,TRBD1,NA,CASRSRDRLNEKLFF,TGTGCCAGCAGGTCCCGGGACAGACTTAATGAAAAACTGTTTTTT
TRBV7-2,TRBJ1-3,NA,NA,CASRSDWSSGNTIYF,TGTGCCAGCAGGTCGGACTGGAGCTCTGGAAACACCATATATTTT
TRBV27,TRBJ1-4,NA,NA,CASNSRSNEKLFF,TGTGCCAGCAACTCACGGAGTAATGAAAAACTGTTTTTT
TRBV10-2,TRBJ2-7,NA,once,CATRTQNYEQYF,TGCGCCACCAGAACACAAAACTACGAGCAGTACTTC
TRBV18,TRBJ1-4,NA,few,CASSPQTGENEKLFF,TGTGCCAGCTCACCACAAACAGGAGAAAATGAAAAACTGTTTTTT